The 14 T cell receptor beta chains listed next were all sequenced from one sample in a study of cytomegalovirus exposure and HLA in healthy donors. Sequencing used immunoSEQ multiplex PCR; TCRdb keeps in-frame clones, though not all of them. The sample has roughly 260,000 clones, approximately 90% seen once. Sequenced material: PBMCs. The receptors were gathered from a man between 18 and 35 years old in good health and CMV-seronegative.

Here the CDR3 reads CASAVQGNTEAFF. In nucleotides, the CDR3 is TGTGCCAGCGCCGTACAGGGGAACACTGAAGCTTTCTTT. The rearrangement links TRBV6-5 to TRBJ1-1; a weak D match, TRBD1 (6 bases). CDR1 MNHEY and CDR2 SVGAGI come from the germline V gene. V was trimmed by 8 bases and J by 1 base, leaving 11 bases between them. The CDR3 sequence is 13 residues long.

V is TRBV5-4 and J is TRBJ2-7, with D tentatively TRBD1 (5 bases). This CDR3 has 14 amino acids. Trimming cost V 3 bases and J 6 bases, with 16 bases left between them. CDR1 and CDR2 from the germline V gene are SGHNT and YYREEE (reference sequence). The CDR3 coding sequence is TGTGCCAGCAGCTGGAAACAGGACGCCGGCGAGCAGTACTTC. As protein: CASSWKQDAGEQYF.

The gene calls are TRBV13 and TRBJ2-3; a possible D gene is TRBD2 (6 bases). Germline V CDR1 and CDR2: PRHDT, FYEKMQ (reference sequence). The CDR3 has 15 amino acids. V shed 2 bases and J shed 4 bases, with 13 bases lying between them. In nucleotides, the CDR3 is TGTGCCAGCAGCTTATCGGAACGCGGGGCAGATACGCAGTATTTT. Its translation: CASSLSERGADTQYF.

This chain uses TRBV19 with TRBJ2-7, with TRBD1 identical over 8 bases. CDR1 and CDR2 (germline): LNHDA, SQIVND (reference sequence). Trimming removed 8 bases from V and 5 bases from J; junction bases left unmatched: 8. This CDR3 contains 13 residues. This chain's CDR3 is CASSWQGAHEQYF. The DNA of the CDR3 is TGTGCCAGTTCTTGGCAGGGGGCCCACGAGCAGTACTTC.

The chain recombines TRBV2 with TRBJ2-4, with D maybe TRBD1 (5 bases). CDR3 length: 14 amino acids. The ends were cut back, 7 bases at V and 0 bases at J, with 10 bases in the middle. CDR1 and CDR2 (germline): SNHLY, FYNNEI. CDR3 sequence: CASKLGLAKNIQYF. The CDR3 nucleotides are TGTGCCAGCAAACTGGGGCTAGCCAAAAACATTCAGTACTTC.

The chain links TRBV18 to TRBJ1-1; 11 bases are a match to TRBD1. The CDR3 is 15 amino acids. J gave up 4 bases and V 2 bases, and 3 bases lay outside the gene matches. In germline, CDR1 is KGHSH, CDR2 LQKENI. As DNA, the CDR3 is TGTGCCAGCTCACCATCAGGGACAGGGGGCACTGAAGCTTTCTTT. Its protein product is CASSPSGTGGTEAFF.

The chain has TRBV5-4 and TRBJ2-5; D gene uncertain. The V end was cut by 4 bases, the J end by 3 bases, with 10 bases between. Germline V lookup: CDR1 SGHNT, CDR2 YYREEE (reference sequence). There are 13 residues in the CDR3. The CDR3 sequence is CASSPVAEETQYF. As DNA, the CDR3 is TGTGCCAGCAGCCCCGTCGCGGAAGAGACCCAGTACTTC.

V is TRBV19 and J is TRBJ2-7, with TRBD2 matching over 9 bases. Germline trimming cut 8 bases from V and 4 bases from J; bases unmatched to any gene: 12. The CDR3 has 15 residues. The germline V gene encodes CDR1 LNHDA and CDR2 SQIVND (reference sequence). The CDR3, as DNA: TGTGCCAGTTCGCCAGCGGGAGGCAATACATACGAGCAGTACTTC. Translating it yields CASSPAGGNTYEQYF.

The V gene is TRBV4-3, the J gene TRBJ1-5; D uncertain. Trimming cost V 0 bases and J 4 bases, with 16 bases left between them. CDR1 and CDR2 from the germline V gene are LGHNA and YSLEER. This CDR3 spans 17 amino acids. In nucleotides, the CDR3 is TGCGCCAGCAGCCAAGATCGTTTGGCAGGATCTAATCAGCCCCAGCATTTT. It specifies CASSQDRLAGSNQPQHF.

J is TRBJ2-1 and V is TRBV9; D unresolved. V shed 4 bases and J shed 0 bases, with 5 bases lying between them. This CDR3 spans 13 amino acids. The germline gives CDR1 SGDLS, CDR2 YYNGEE. The CDR3 reads CASSPRSYNEQFF. The CDR3 DNA follows: TGTGCCAGCAGCCCCCGCTCCTACAATGAGCAGTTCTTC.

The count of this clone is one. V usage is TRBV28 and J usage is TRBJ2-1, with TRBD2 identical over 12 bases. V lost 4 bases to trimming and J lost 1 base; unmatched junction nucleotides: 14. The CDR3 spans 20 residues. Germline assignment: CDR1 MDHEN and CDR2 SYDVKM. CDR3 sequence: CASSSSPASGRAWSYNEQFF. The CDR3 nucleotides are TGTGCCAGCAGTTCATCTCCGGCTAGCGGGAGGGCCTGGTCCTACAATGAGCAGTTCTTC.

This clone was seen only once. The chain recombines TRBV4-1 with TRBJ2-1, with a tentative D call TRBD2 (6 bases). Germline loops: CDR1 MGHRA, CDR2 YSYEKL. Trimming left V 4 bases short and J 8 bases short, with 15 bases between. The CDR3 runs to 14 residues. Written as DNA, the CDR3 is TGCGCCAGCAGCCCCCAATTGGAGGGATATGAGCAGTTCTTC. Encoded protein: CASSPQLEGYEQFF.

The count of this clone is one. V and J are TRBV28 and TRBJ2-7, with TRBD1 as a possible D gene (6 bases). Germline V gives CDR1 MDHEN, CDR2 SYDVKM. Trimming stripped 5 bases from V and 7 bases from J, with 18 bases between. The CDR3 totals 14 residues. In DNA form, the CDR3 reads TGTGCCAGCAGTCTCCCACCGAGGGGGTTTGAGCAGTACTTC. This encodes CASSLPPRGFEQYF.

This sequence joins TRBV7-2 and TRBJ2-7; 7 positions match TRBD1. CDR1 is SGHTA and CDR2 is FQGNSA in the germline V gene. V lost 1 base and J lost 3; bases outside the gene matches: 6. CDR3 size: 15 residues. The CDR3 sequence: CASSLERDRIYEQYF. The CDR3, as DNA: TGTGCCAGCAGCTTAGAAAGGGACAGAATCTACGAGCAGTACTTC.